The sample holds many counts of the clone carrying this T cell receptor beta chain. The authors' processing: The assay estimated nucleated cells by amplifying reference gene primers. Sequencing used immunoSEQ multiplex PCR; TCRdb keeps in-frame clones, though not all of them. V, J and clone size derive from that table, while D and trimming were established from the DNA sequence. Counted here are around 190,000 clones, 75% to 90% occurring once; the ten biggest clones make up roughly 8.2%. This record belongs to a study of blood T cell repertoires in COVID-19. Study-level background: Donors in the United States, Italy and Spain gave samples during acute or convalescent COVID-19. PBMCs, B-cell-depleted T cells, or T cells provided the cDNA or gDNA that made up the material.

Trimming took off 1 base at V and 2 bases at J, with 13 bases between the two ends. Germline CDR1 and CDR2: MNHNS and SASEGT. This CDR3 is 16 amino acids long. The sequence came from a woman aged 60-70 years with acute or convalescent COVID-19. The sample taken for sequencing was peripheral blood. This chain uses TRBV6-1 with TRBJ2-3; possibly TRBD1 for D (5 bases). CDR3 region: CASSEVVGRATDTQYF. CDR3 nucleotides: TGTGCCAGCAGTGAAGTAGTGGGCAGGGCCACAGATACGCAGTATTTT.